The source of this TCR beta chain is a study of blood T cell repertoires in COVID-19. Method: immunoSEQ multiplex PCR; TCRdb's copy keeps in-frame clones and lacks some. The sample contains over 25,000 clones, about 81% of which appear only once. V lost 6 bases, J lost 0 bases, and 7 bases stayed unmatched. The CDR3 consists of 15 residues. The germline V gene has CDR1 MNHEY and CDR2 SMNVEV (reference sequence). V usage is TRBV27 and J usage is TRBJ1-1; the match to TRBD1 covers 7 bases. The sequence was collected from a man older than 75 with acute or convalescent COVID-19. The sequenced sample consisted of peripheral blood. The DNA for the CDR3 is TGTGCCAGCAGCCTTGACAGGGAAATGAACACTGAAGCTTTCTTT. Protein sequence: CASSLDREMNTEAFF.